One and the same sample provided the 28 T cell receptor beta chains below, sequenced in a study of T-cell reconstitution after alpha-beta-depleted transplantation in children. Preparation of the TCRbeta library was carried out with unique molecular identifiers. Using its own MiXCR run on the PCR reads, TCRdb lists one record per CDR3 protein. Of under 300,000 distinct CDR3 sequences detected, 11% appear once; the ten largest clones hold around 20%. The input for sequencing was peripheral blood, taken 180 days after TCRalphabeta/CD19-depleted stem cell transplant. All receptors come from a male patient between 2 and 15 years old who had a stem cell transplant for chronic granulomatous disease, so the T cells may come from the graft donor.

This clonotype was counted many times. The V gene is TRBV20-1, the J gene TRBJ2-5; TRBD1 agrees at 8 bases. The CDR3 runs 16 residues. J lost 2 bases, V lost 3 bases, and 11 bases had no gene match. Per the germline V gene, CDR1 is DFQATT and CDR2 is SNEGSKA (reference sequence). Here the CDR3 reads CSASLFAGGGQETQYF. CDR3 nucleotide sequence: TGCAGTGCTAGTTTGTTTGCAGGGGGCGGACAAGAGACCCAGTACTTC.

Ten or more counts support this clonotype. V gene TRBV5-1 combines with J gene TRBJ2-5; 8 nucleotides match TRBD2. Germline-derived CDR1 and CDR2 are SGHRS and YFSETQ. The CDR3 totals 16 residues. V lost 0 bases, J lost 4 bases, and 8 bases stayed unmatched. CDR3 sequence (DNA): TGCGCCAGCAGCTTGGATGCCGGGAGGGTTGTAGAGACCCAGTACTTC. It is translated as CASSLDAGRVVETQYF.

This clonotype was observed at least ten times. This sequence joins TRBV30 and TRBJ1-1; 7 bases map to TRBD1. CDR1 is GTSNPN, CDR2 SVGIG, per germline (reference sequence). The J segment lost 5 bases and the V segment lost 1 base, leaving 7 bases of the junction unmatched. This CDR3 has 14 amino acids. CDR3 nucleotides: TGTGCCTGGAGTGGGACGGCAGGGGGGACTGAAGCTTTCTTT. Its protein is CAWSGTAGGTEAFF.

This clonotype was seen many times. The V and J genes are TRBV7-2 and TRBJ1-1; 7 bases fit TRBD1. Looked up from germline, CDR1 is SGHTA and CDR2 is FQGNSA. With V trimmed by 5 bases and J by 1 base, 4 bases remained unmatched. CDR3 length: 14 amino acids. As DNA, the CDR3 is TGTGCCAGCAGCACATACAGGGGGAACACTGAAGCTTTCTTT. Amino acids: CASSTYRGNTEAFF.

Note on this clonotype: This may come from a read error, since a much larger clone is one base off. This rearrangement joins TRBV15 to TRBJ2-7; a possible D gene is TRBD1 (6 bases). Germline V gene data show CDR1 as LNHNV and CDR2 as YYDKDF (reference sequence). The CDR3 extends over 14 amino acids. The CDR3 region has the DNA TGTACCACCAGCAGGGGAGATAGCTCCTACGAGCAGTACTTC. As protein: CTTSRGDSSYEQYF.

This clonotype showed up many times. The chain carries TRBV7-2 and TRBJ1-2; D is possibly TRBD1 (6 bases). This CDR3 has 14 amino acids. Trimming left V 7 bases short and J 4 bases short, with 16 bases between. The germline V gene encodes CDR1 SGHTA and CDR2 FQGNSA. This CDR3 reads CASKKQGSSYGYTF. The CDR3, as DNA: TGTGCCAGCAAAAAACAGGGAAGCAGCTATGGCTACACCTTC. Using reference TRBV7-2 and TRBJ1-2 for the parts outside the CDR3, the full variable domain is GAGVSQSPSNKVTEKGKDVELRCDPISGHTALYWYRQSLGQGLEFLIYFQGNSAPDKSGLPSDRFSAERTGGSVSTLTIQRTQQEDSAVYLCASKKQGSSYGYTFGSGTRLTVV.

This clonotype was picked up many times. The gene calls are TRBV6-1 and TRBJ2-3; 9 nucleotides line up with TRBD2. V lost 5 bases, J lost 4 bases, and 7 bases stayed unmatched. Germline CDR1 reads MNHNS; CDR2 reads SASEGT. This CDR3 comprises 15 residues. The CDR3 region is CASSKISGGSDTQYF. The CDR3 coding sequence is TGTGCCAGCAGTAAGATTAGCGGGGGTTCAGATACGCAGTATTTT.

This clonotype was seen at least ten times. The rearrangement links TRBV4-2 to TRBJ1-3; D uncertain. V lost 6 bases and J 0 bases, leaving 6 bases between the germline ends. CDR3 length: 13 amino acids. From germline, CDR1 is LGHNA and CDR2 YNFKEQ. In DNA, the CDR3 is TGTGCCAGCAGAATCCCCTCTGGAAACACCATATATTTT. It encodes CASRIPSGNTIYF.

This clonotype has ten or more counts. This chain joins TRBV29-1 and TRBJ2-1; D gene ambiguous. CDR3 length: 14 residues. The V end lost 1 base, the J end lost 8 bases, and 15 bases lay between the germline ends. The germline V gene encodes CDR1 SQVTM and CDR2 ANQGSEA. This chain's CDR3 is CSVEGRAPLYEQFF. CDR3 nucleotide sequence: TGCAGCGTTGAAGGAAGGGCCCCCCTTTATGAGCAGTTCTTC.

This clonotype was picked up many times. The chain uses TRBV7-2 and TRBJ2-5; D ambiguous. Trimming took 5 bases from V and 0 from J, leaving 7 bases between them. Germline CDR1 reads SGHTA; CDR2 reads FQGNSA. The CDR3 sequence is 13 residues long. CDR3 sequence (DNA): TGTGCCAGCAGCACCTGGAACCAAGAGACCCAGTACTTC. Protein: CASSTWNQETQYF.

In its sample, this clonotype was seen many times. The chain uses TRBV20-1 and TRBJ2-5, with D unresolved. Germline CDR1 and CDR2: DFQATT and SNEGSKA (reference sequence). The CDR3 is 14 residues long. Trimming removed 1 base at V and 5 bases at J, with 14 bases between. The CDR3 sequence is CSARVVGSVETQYF. In DNA form, the CDR3 reads TGCAGTGCTAGAGTGGTGGGCAGTGTTGAGACCCAGTACTTC.

This clonotype was seen repeatedly, ten times or more. The J gene is TRBJ2-7, the V gene TRBV12-3 or TRBV12-4; TRBD2 agrees at 11 bases. J was trimmed by 3 bases and V by 7 bases; bases with no gene match: 17. The CDR3 spans 18 residues. The CDR3 DNA reads TGTGCCAGCACCCAAAGGGGGCTAGCGGGGGGAGTTATCTACGAGCAGTACTTC. Protein: CASTQRGLAGGVIYEQYF.

The J gene is TRBJ1-4, the V gene TRBV29-1; 10 bases match TRBD1. CDR1 is SQVTM, CDR2 ANQGSEA, per germline. This CDR3 contains 14 residues. With 6 bases clipped from V and 4 bases from J, the junction kept 5 bases outside the gene matches. The CDR3 nucleotides are TGCAGCGTGGCCGGGACAGGGGTTAATGAAAAACTGTTTTTT. Its protein product is CSVAGTGVNEKLFF.

There are many counts of this clonotype. CDR3 protein: CASSLNGGANGELFF. CDR3 nucleotide sequence: TGTGCCAGCAGCCTTAACGGGGGGGCCAACGGGGAGCTGTTTTTT. V usage is TRBV7-6 and J usage is TRBJ2-2, with 8 nucleotides matching TRBD2. Trimming took 5 bases from V and 7 from J; bases not matched to a gene: 9. Germline CDR1 is SGHVS and CDR2 is FNYEAQ. CDR3 length: 15 amino acids.

Concerning this clonotype: Given a much more abundant clone one base away, this may be a read error. The CDR3 is CASYVEPGLSYDYTF. The CDR3 bases are TGTGCCAGTTACGTAGAGCCGGGACTGAGCTATGACTACACCTTC. This rearrangement joins TRBV6-1 to TRBJ1-2; perhaps TRBD1 as D (5 bases). Germline lookup yields CDR1 MNHNS and CDR2 SASEGT. CDR3 size: 15 residues.

Only a few counts were recorded for this clonotype. V is TRBV6-5 and J is TRBJ2-1; weak D call: TRBD2 (6 bases). V was shortened by 0 bases and J by 7 bases, with 13 bases between the two germline ends. The CDR3 consists of 15 residues. CDR1 MNHEY and CDR2 SVGAGI come from the germline V gene. The CDR3 here is CASSYSIAGGNEQFF. The CDR3 DNA follows: TGTGCCAGCAGTTACTCGATCGCCGGGGGTAATGAGCAGTTCTTC.

This clonotype was seen repeatedly, ten times or more. The chain is built from TRBV29-1 and TRBJ2-2; D is unclear. The CDR3 runs to 13 residues. In germline, CDR1 is SQVTM, CDR2 ANQGSEA. The ends were cut back, 3 bases at V and 0 bases at J, with 5 bases in the middle. CDR3 sequence reads: CSVDAANTGELFF. The CDR3 region has the DNA TGCAGCGTTGATGCGGCGAACACCGGGGAGCTGTTTTTT.

This clonotype has just a few counts. The V call is TRBV6-7, the J call TRBJ2-7, with D possibly matching TRBD2 (6 bases). TRBV6-7 is treated as an ORF (open reading frame) with a function not yet certain. V was cut by 0 bases and J by 3 bases, with 15 bases left in between. CDR3 length: 16 amino acids. The CDR3 sequence: CASSYSVRENIYEQYF. DNA for the CDR3: TGTGCCAGCAGTTACTCGGTACGGGAGAACATCTACGAGCAGTACTTC.

This clonotype has ten or more counts. The gene calls are TRBV12-3 or TRBV12-4 and TRBJ1-1; TRBD1 agrees at 11 bases. V was pared by 4 bases and J by 0 bases, with 1 base of the junction left unmatched. The CDR3 has 15 amino acids. In DNA form, the CDR3 reads TGTGCCAGCAGTTCGGACAGGGGGCTGAACACTGAAGCTTTCTTT. Protein: CASSSDRGLNTEAFF.

Points on this clonotype: This may be a read error: a much more frequent sequence differs by one nucleotide. A read error is likely, as this CDR3 ends without the conserved phenylalanine or tryptophan. The DNA for the CDR3 is TGTGCCAGCTCACCAACTAAGGTCTTGTGGGACACTGAAGCTTTCCTT. Translating it yields CASSPTKVLWDTEAFL. This chain joins TRBV18 and TRBJ1-1; D is ambiguous. The V gene's germline CDR1 is KGHSH and CDR2 LQKENI. The V gene lost 2 bases and the J gene lost 3 bases, with 16 bases spanning the gap. This CDR3 contains 16 residues.

This clonotype was counted between two and nine times. V usage is TRBV20-1 and J usage is TRBJ2-2, with 10 bases identical to TRBD1. Germline CDR1 DFQATT, CDR2 SNEGSKA (reference sequence). Losses at the gene ends were 4 bases for V and 6 bases for J; bases not matched to a gene: 5. This CDR3 is built from 14 residues. DNA for the CDR3: TGCAGTGCTATAGGGACAGGGGTCGCCGGGGAGCTGTTTTTT. Encoded protein: CSAIGTGVAGELFF.

The CDR3 region has the DNA TGCGCCAGCAGCCAAGATGAGATTGGGGATGGCTACACCTTC. The encoded protein is CASSQDEIGDGYTF. The chain couples TRBV4-3 to TRBJ1-2; D is ambiguous. Germline V lookup: CDR1 LGHNA, CDR2 YSLEER. The CDR3 has 14 amino acids. The V end lost 0 bases, the J end lost 6 bases, and 11 bases lay between the germline ends.

This clonotype has at least ten counts. J is TRBJ2-7 and V is TRBV20-1; D gene unclear. The germline V and J ends were trimmed by 6 bases and 7 bases, with 13 bases remaining between them. CDR1 is DFQATT and CDR2 is SNEGSKA in the germline V gene (reference sequence). The CDR3 has 11 amino acids. The CDR3 reads CSAPLRVEQYF. CDR3 nucleotide sequence: TGCAGTGCCCCTTTGCGTGTGGAGCAGTACTTC.

This clonotype was seen ten or more times. This chain connects TRBV3-1 to TRBJ2-1; D is unclear. The germline V gene encodes CDR1 LGHDT and CDR2 YNNKEL (reference sequence). The CDR3 is 12 amino acids. Trimming left V 1 base short and J 11 bases short, with 9 bases between. CDR3 bases: TGTGCCAGCAGCCAAGGAGTGGCTAAGCAGTTCTTC. Translating it yields CASSQGVAKQFF.

The chain uses TRBV28 and TRBJ2-1; a weak D match, TRBD2 (6 bases). Germline V gene sequence: CDR1 MDHEN, CDR2 SYDVKM. The CDR3 is 12 residues long. With 6 bases removed from V and 8 bases from J, the gap between germline ends came to 11 bases. CDR3 nucleotides: TGTGCCAGCAGCACCGGGAGATATGAGCAGTTCTTC. This sequence encodes CASSTGRYEQFF.

To note about this clonotype: A much larger clone differs from this one at a single base, so this may be a read error. CDR3 nucleotide sequence: TGTGCCAGCAGCTTAGTTCTTTCGGGGGGGTACCTAGAGACCCAGTACTTC. Translating gives CASSLVLSGGYLETQYF. V gene TRBV11-2 combines with J gene TRBJ2-5; 8 nucleotides match TRBD2. J lost 4 bases, V lost 1 base, and 11 bases had no gene match. This CDR3 region has 17 residues. CDR1 SGHAT and CDR2 FQNNGV come from the germline V gene.

This clonotype was recorded many times. In DNA form, the CDR3 reads TGCAGTGCGCTGCGAGGGGGCAACACTGAAGCTTTCTTT. Translating gives CSALRGGNTEAFF. V is TRBV20-1 and J is TRBJ1-1; the match to TRBD1 covers 7 bases. Unmatched junction bases numbered 6, after V lost 6 bases and J lost 2 bases. CDR1 and CDR2 from the germline V gene are DFQATT and SNEGSKA (reference sequence). The CDR3 length is 13 residues.

This clonotype was recorded many times. V gene TRBV19 combines with J gene TRBJ1-3; D is perhaps TRBD1 (6 bases). V lost 6 bases, J lost 0 bases, and 15 bases lay in between. The germline V gene has CDR1 LNHDA and CDR2 SQIVND (reference sequence). The CDR3 sequence is 16 residues long. The CDR3 protein is CASSPTGTYSGNTIYF. In DNA, the CDR3 is TGTGCCAGTAGCCCCACAGGGACTTACTCTGGAAACACCATATATTTT.